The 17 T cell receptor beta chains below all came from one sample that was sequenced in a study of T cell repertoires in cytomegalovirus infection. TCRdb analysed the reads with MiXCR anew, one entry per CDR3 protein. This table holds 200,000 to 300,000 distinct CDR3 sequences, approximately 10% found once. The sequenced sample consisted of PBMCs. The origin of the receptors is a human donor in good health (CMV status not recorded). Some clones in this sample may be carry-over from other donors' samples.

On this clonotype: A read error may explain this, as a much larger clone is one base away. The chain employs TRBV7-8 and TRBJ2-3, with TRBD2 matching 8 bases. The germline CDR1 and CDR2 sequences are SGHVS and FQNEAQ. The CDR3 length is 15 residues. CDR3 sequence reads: CASSFRGRNTETQYF. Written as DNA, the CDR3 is TGTGCCAGCAGCTTCCGCGGGAGGAACACAGAAACGCAGTATTTT. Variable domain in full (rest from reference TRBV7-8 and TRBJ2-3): GAGVSQSPRYKVAKRGQDVALRCDPISGHVSLFWYQQALGQGPEFLTYFQNEAQLDKSGLPSDRFFAERPEGSVSTLKIQRTQQEDSAVYLCASSFRGRNTETQYFGPGTRLTVL.

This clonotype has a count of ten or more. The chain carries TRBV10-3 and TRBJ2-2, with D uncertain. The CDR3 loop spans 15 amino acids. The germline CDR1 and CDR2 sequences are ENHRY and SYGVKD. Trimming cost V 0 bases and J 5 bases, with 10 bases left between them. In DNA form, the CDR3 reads TGTGCCATCAGTGAGTCCCCCAGTGGGACCGGGGAGCTGTTTTTT. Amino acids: CAISESPSGTGELFF.

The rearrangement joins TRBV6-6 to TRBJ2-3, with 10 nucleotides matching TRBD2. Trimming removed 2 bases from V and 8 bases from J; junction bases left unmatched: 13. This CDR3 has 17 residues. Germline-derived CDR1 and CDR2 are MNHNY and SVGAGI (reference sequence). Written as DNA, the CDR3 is TGTGCCAGCAGTTACCCCCCCGGTAGCGGGGGGTCCGTTACGCAGTATTTT. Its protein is CASSYPPGSGGSVTQYF.

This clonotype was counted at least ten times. This chain's CDR3 is CASSLALASGQETQYF. DNA of the CDR3: TGTGCCAGCAGCTTAGCGCTGGCTAGCGGCCAAGAGACCCAGTACTTC. This chain connects TRBV7-2 to TRBJ2-5, with 7 positions matching TRBD2. CDR1 is SGHTA and CDR2 is FQGNSA in the germline V gene. V was pared by 0 bases and J by 1 base, with 5 bases of the junction left unmatched. The CDR3 runs 16 residues.

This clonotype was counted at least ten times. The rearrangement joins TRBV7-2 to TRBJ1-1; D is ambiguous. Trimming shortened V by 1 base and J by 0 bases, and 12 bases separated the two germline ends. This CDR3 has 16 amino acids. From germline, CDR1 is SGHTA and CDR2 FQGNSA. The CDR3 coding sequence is TGTGCCAGCAGCTTAGGGGTCGGCAGGATGAACACTGAAGCTTTCTTT. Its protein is CASSLGVGRMNTEAFF.

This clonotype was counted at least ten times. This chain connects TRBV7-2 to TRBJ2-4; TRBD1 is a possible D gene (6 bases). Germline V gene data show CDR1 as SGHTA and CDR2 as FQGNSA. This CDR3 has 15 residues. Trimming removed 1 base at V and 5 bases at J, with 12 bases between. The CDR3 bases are TGTGCCAGCAGCTTAGTCGACAGGATAGAAAACATTCAGTACTTC. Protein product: CASSLVDRIENIQYF.

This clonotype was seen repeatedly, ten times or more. CDR3 residues: CASSMQGNQPQHF. CDR3 in DNA: TGTGCCAGCAGCATGCAGGGCAATCAGCCCCAGCATTTT. The chain uses TRBV7-2 and TRBJ1-5; no clear D gene. The CDR3 is 13 amino acids. Germline V gene sequence: CDR1 SGHTA, CDR2 FQGNSA. V dropped 5 bases and J dropped 2 bases, with 7 bases sitting between them.

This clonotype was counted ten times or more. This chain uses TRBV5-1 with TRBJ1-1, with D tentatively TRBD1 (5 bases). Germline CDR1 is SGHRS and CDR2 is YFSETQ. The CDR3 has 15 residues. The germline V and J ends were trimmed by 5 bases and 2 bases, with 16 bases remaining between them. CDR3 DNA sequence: TGCGCCAGCAGAAGGGACGAACTGATAAACACTGAAGCTTTCTTT. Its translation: CASRRDELINTEAFF. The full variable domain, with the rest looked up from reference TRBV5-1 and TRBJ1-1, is KAGVTQTPRYLIKTRGQQVTLSCSPISGHRSVSWYQQTPGQGLQFLFEYFSETQRNKGNFPGRFSGRQFSNSRSEMNVSTLELGDSALYLCASRRDELINTEAFFGQGTRLTVV.

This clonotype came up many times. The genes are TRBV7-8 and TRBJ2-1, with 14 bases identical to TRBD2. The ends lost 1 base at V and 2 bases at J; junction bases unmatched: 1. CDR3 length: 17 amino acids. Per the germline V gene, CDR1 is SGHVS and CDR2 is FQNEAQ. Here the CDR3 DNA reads TGTGCCAGCAGCTTAGGGACTAGCGGGGGGCCCTACAATGAGCAGTTCTTC. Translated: CASSLGTSGGPYNEQFF.

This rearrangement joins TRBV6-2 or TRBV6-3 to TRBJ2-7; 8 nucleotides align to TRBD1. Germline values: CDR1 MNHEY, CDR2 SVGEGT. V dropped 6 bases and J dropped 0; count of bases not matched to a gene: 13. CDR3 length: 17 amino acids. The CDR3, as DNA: TGTGCCAGCAGATCGAATCCGGGACAGGAGAGCTCCTACGAGCAGTACTTC. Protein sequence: CASRSNPGQESSYEQYF.

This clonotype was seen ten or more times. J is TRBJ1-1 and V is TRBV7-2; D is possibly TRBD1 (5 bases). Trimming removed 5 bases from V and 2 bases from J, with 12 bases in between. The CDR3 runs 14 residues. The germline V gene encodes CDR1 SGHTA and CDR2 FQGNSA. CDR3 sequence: CASSQPGGNTEAFF. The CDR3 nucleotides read TGTGCCAGCAGCCAGCCTGGGGGTAACACTGAAGCTTTCTTT.

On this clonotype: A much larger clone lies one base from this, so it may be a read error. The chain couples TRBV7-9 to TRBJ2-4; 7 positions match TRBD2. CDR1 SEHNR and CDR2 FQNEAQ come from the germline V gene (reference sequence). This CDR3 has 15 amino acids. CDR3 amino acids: CASSPREGSGNIRYF. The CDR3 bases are TGTGCCAGCAGCCCTAGGGAGGGGTCTGGGAACATTCGGTACTTC. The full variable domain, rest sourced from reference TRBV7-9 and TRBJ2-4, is DTGVSQNPRHKITKRGQNVTFRCDPISEHNRLYWYRQTLGQGPEFLTYFQNEAQLEKSRLLSDRFSAERPKGSFSTLEIQRTEQGDSAMYLCASSPREGSGNIRYFGAGTRLSVL.

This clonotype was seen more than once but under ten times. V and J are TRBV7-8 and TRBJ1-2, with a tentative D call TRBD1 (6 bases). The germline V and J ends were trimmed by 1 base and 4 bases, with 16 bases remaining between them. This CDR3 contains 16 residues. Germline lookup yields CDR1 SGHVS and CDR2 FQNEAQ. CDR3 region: CASSLVGAGALYGYTF. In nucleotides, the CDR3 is TGTGCCAGCAGCTTAGTAGGTGCAGGGGCCCTCTATGGCTACACCTTC.

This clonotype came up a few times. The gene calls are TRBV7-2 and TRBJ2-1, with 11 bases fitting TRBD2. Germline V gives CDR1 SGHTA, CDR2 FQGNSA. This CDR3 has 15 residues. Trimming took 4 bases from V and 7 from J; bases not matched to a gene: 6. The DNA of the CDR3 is TGTGCCAGCAGCTCCGACGTAGCGGGGGGGAATGAGCAGTTCTTC. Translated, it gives CASSSDVAGGNEQFF.

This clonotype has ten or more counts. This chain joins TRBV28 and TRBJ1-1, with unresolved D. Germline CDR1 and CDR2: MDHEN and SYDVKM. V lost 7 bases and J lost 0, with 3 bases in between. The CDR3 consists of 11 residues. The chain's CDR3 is CASKVNTEAFF. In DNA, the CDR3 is TGTGCCAGCAAGGTGAACACTGAAGCTTTCTTT. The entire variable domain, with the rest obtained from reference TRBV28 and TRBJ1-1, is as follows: DVKVTQSSRYLVKRTGEKVFLECVQDMDHENMFWYRQDPGLGLRLIYFSYDVKMKEKGDIPEGYSVSREKKERFSLILESASTNQTSMYLCASKVNTEAFFGQGTRLTVV.

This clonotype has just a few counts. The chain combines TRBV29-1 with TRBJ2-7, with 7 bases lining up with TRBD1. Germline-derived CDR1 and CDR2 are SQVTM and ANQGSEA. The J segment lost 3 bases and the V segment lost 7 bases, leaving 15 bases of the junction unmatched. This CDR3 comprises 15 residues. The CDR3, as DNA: TGCAGCGCCCTACTGACTTCGGCAGGGGGCTACGAGCAGTACTTC. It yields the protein CSALLTSAGGYEQYF.

The CDR3 sequence: CSANRGGGGYGYTF. The CDR3 nucleotides read TGCAGTGCAAATAGGGGTGGGGGCGGCTATGGCTACACCTTC. This chain links TRBV20-1 with TRBJ1-2; D possibly corresponds to TRBD1 (6 bases). The CDR3 is 14 residues long. Trimming cost V 6 bases and J 4 bases, with 18 bases left between them. Germline CDR1 reads DFQATT; CDR2 reads SNEGSKA (reference sequence).